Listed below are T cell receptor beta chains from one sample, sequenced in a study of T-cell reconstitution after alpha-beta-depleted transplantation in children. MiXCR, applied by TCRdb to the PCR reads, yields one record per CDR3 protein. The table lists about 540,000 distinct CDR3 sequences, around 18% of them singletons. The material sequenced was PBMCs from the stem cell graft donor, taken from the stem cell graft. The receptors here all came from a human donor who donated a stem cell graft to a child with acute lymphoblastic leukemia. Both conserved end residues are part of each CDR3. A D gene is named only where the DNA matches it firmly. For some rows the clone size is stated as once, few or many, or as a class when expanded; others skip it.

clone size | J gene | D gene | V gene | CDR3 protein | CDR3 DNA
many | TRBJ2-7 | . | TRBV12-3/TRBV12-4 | CASSFLGYEQYF | TGTGCCAGCAGTTTTCTTGGCTACGAGCAGTACTTC
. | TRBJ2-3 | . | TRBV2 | CASSGNTDTQYF | TGTGCCAGCAGTGGTAACACAGATACGCAGTATTTT
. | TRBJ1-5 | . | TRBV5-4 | CASSGSPPQHF | TGTGCCAGCAGCGGGTCTCCGCCCCAGCATTTT
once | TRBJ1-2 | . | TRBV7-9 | CASSLMGAPYGYTF | TGTGCCAGCAGCTTAATGGGGGCGCCGTATGGCTACACCTTC
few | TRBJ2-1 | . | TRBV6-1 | CASSDRAGIQGWDEQFF | TGTGCCAGCAGTGATCGTGCCGGGATTCAGGGATGGGATGAGCAGTTCTTC
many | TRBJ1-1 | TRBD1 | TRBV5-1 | CASSLDRDRVTEAFF | TGCGCCAGCAGCTTGGACCGGGACAGGGTAACTGAAGCTTTCTTT
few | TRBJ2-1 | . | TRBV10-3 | CAISEPSSYNEQFF | TGTGCCATCAGTGAGCCTAGCTCCTACAATGAGCAGTTCTTC
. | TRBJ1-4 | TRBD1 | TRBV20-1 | CSASRPGQGAPGKLFF | TGCAGTGCGAGTCGCCCGGGACAGGGGGCTCCCGGAAAACTGTTTTTT
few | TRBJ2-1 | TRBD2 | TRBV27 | CASSLGGLAGVLHNEQFF | TGTGCCAGCAGTCTAGGGGGACTAGCGGGAGTTCTGCACAATGAGCAGTTCTTC
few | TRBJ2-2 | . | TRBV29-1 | CSVEMGYTGELFF | TGCAGCGTTGAAATGGGGTACACCGGGGAGCTGTTTTTT
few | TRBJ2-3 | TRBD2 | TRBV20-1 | CSASNRGLEIDTQYF | TGCAGTGCTAGTAACCGGGGACTAGAGATAGATACGCAGTATTTT
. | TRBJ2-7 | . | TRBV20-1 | CSAPVLVTEQYF | TGCAGTGCTCCCGTACTAGTTACCGAGCAGTACTTC
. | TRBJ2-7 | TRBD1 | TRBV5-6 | CASSLSQGATYEQYF | TGTGCCAGCAGCTTGTCGCAGGGGGCCACCTACGAGCAGTACTTC
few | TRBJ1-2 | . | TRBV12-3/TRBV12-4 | CASSLAPPGWNYGYTF | TGTGCCAGCAGTTTAGCCCCCCCAGGGTGGAACTATGGCTACACCTTC
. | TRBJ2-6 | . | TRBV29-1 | CSVEKGNGANVLTF | TGCAGCGTTGAAAAAGGGAATGGGGCCAACGTCCTGACTTTC
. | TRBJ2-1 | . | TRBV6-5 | CASSRRGHEQFF | TGTGCCAGCAGTCGTCGGGGCCATGAGCAGTTCTTC
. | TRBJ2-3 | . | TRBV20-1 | CSARRELLTDTQYF | TGCAGTGCTCGTCGGGAGCTCCTGACAGATACGCAGTATTTT